This record looks at one T cell receptor (beta chain) sequence and its context. The data belong to a study of blood T cell repertoires in COVID-19. About the study: Spain, Italy and the United States supplied samples that represented acute and convalescent COVID-19.

V was clipped by 6 bases and J by 2 bases, with 7 bases between them. CDR3 size: 12 residues. Germline V gene lookup returns CDR1 SGHAT and CDR2 FQNNGV. Per the original data handling: Estimated nucleated cell counts came from reference gene primer amplification. Libraries were prepared by immunoSEQ multiplex PCR; TCRdb keeps only in-frame clonotypes and omits some of them. V and J calls and clone size are those listed in that table; D and trimming were worked out from the DNA. The sample consists of 190,000 or so clones, approximately 82% of them appearing once. Sequenced: peripheral blood. The source is a man over 45 with active or convalescent COVID-19. The rearrangement uses TRBV11-2 and TRBJ1-1, with D possibly being TRBD1 (5 bases). CDR3 sequence: CASRQVNTEAFF. The CDR3 coding sequence is TGTGCCAGCAGACAGGTTAACACTGAAGCTTTCTTT.